Below, one T cell receptor (beta chain) is given with its context. The data belong to a study of blood T cell repertoires in COVID-19. About the research overall: Samples taken during acute and convalescent COVID-19 were collected in the United States, Italy and Spain. T cells, B-cell-depleted T cells, or PBMCs provided the cDNA or gDNA that served as material.

Authors' data handling: The assay estimated nucleated cells by amplifying reference gene primers. Generated by immunoSEQ multiplex PCR, the TCRdb table keeps only in-frame clones and is missing some. V, J and clone size were drawn from that table, and D and trimming were deduced from the DNA. Of nearly 40,000 clones listed, roughly 80% were seen once; the top ten hold around 13%. Germline loops: CDR1 MNHNS, CDR2 SASEGT. The V gene lost 2 bases and the J gene lost 0 bases, with 7 bases spanning the gap. The CDR3 extends over 14 amino acids. The genes are TRBV6-1 and TRBJ1-1; unclear D gene. Material for sequencing was peripheral blood. The clonotype was recovered from a man in his forties or fifties with active or convalescent COVID-19. CDR3 sequence (DNA): TGTGCCAGCAGTGAACGACACTTGAACACTGAAGCTTTCTTT. Its protein product is CASSERHLNTEAFF.